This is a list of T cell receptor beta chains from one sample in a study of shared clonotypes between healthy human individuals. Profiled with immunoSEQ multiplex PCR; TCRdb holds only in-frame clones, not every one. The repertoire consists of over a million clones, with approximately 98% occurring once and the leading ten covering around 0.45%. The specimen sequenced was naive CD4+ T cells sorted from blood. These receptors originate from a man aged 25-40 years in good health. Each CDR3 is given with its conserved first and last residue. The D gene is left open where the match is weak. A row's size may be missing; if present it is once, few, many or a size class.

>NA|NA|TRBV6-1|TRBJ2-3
TGTGCCAGCAGTGCCTTACAGGGAAGTGCAGATACGCAGTATTTT
CASSALQGSADTQYF
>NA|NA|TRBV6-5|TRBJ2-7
TGTGCCAGCACCCGGGGGGGCAGGGGGGCCCACGAGCAGTACTTC
CASTRGGRGAHEQYF
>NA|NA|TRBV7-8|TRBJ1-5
TGTGCCAGCAGCTTAGGATGGGGAGACGCTAATCAGCCCCAGCATTTT
CASSLGWGDANQPQHF
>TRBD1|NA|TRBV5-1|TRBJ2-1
TGCGCCAGCAGCCCCGCCGGGACAGGCCTGCACGGTGAGCAGTTCTTC
CASSPAGTGLHGEQFF
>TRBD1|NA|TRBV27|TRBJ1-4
TGTGCCAGCAGTGCCCGGACAGGGCTTGGTGAAAAACTGTTTTTT
CASSARTGLGEKLFF
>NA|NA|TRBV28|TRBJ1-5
TGTGCCAGCGCATCCGGGAATCAGCCCCAGCATTTT
CASASGNQPQHF
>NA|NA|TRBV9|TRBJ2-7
TGTGCCAGCAGCAGGGATGAAGTAGCCTACGAGCAGTACTTC
CASSRDEVAYEQYF
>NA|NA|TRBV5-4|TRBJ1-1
TGTGCCAGCAGCTTGTCCAGGACAGAATTAAGTGCGACTCTCTTT
CASSLSRTELSATLF
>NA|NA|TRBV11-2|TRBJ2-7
TGTGCCAGCAGCTCTTTCGTGGTATACGAGCAGTACTTC
CASSSFVVYEQYF
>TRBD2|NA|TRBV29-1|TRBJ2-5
TGCAGCGTTGTTCTCCTAGCGGGAGCCTTGGAGACCCAGTACTTC
CSVVLLAGALETQYF
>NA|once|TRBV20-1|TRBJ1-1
TGCAGTGCTAACCCTGAAGCTTTCTTT
CSANPEAFF
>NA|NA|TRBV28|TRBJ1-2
TGTGCCAGCAGTCTCAAATATGGCTACACCTTC
CASSLKYGYTF
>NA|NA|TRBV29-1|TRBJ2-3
TGCAGCGTCCGCCCGGGAGGCACAGATACGCAGTATTTT
CSVRPGGTDTQYF
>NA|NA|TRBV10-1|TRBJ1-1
TGCGCCAGCAGTGAGTCGGAAAGAAGGGGAGATGAAGCTTTCTTT
CASSESERRGDEAFF
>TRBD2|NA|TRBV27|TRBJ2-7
TGTGCCAGCAGTTTATTTGTCGGGGGAGCGGGAGCTGGCGAGCAGTACTTC
CASSLFVGGAGAGEQYF
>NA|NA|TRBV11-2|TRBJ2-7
TGTGCCAGCAGTTTAAGAAGGGGGGTGGACGAGCAGTACTTC
CASSLRRGVDEQYF
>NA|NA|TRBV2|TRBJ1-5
TGTGCCAGCGCTGGCCGGGCTGCTTATAGCAATCAGCCCCAGCATTTT
CASAGRAAYSNQPQHF
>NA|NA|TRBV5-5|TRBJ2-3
TGTGCCAGCAGCCCGGGGGTAGCCGGGAGAGATACGCAGTATTTT
CASSPGVAGRDTQYF
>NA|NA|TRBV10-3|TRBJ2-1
TGTGCCATCAGTCCCGGCAATGAGCAGTTCTTC
CAISPGNEQFF
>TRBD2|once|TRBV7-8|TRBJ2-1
TGTGCCAGCAGCTTAGTGTCTAGCGGGAGCGATGAGCAGTTCTTC
CASSLVSSGSDEQFF
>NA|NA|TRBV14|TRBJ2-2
TGTGCCAGCAGCCGCGTGGCCAACACCGGGGAGCTGTTTTTT
CASSRVANTGELFF
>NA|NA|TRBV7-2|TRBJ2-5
TGTGCCAGCAGCTTACGGTCGGGAGAGACCCAGTACTTC
CASSLRSGETQYF
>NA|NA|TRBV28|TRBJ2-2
TGTGCCAGCAGTTCCGCTATGGGTTCGAACACCGGGGAGCTGTTTTTT
CASSSAMGSNTGELFF
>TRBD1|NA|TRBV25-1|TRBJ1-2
TGTGCCAGCAGACAGGGGGCACTACCAAATGGCTACACCTTC
CASRQGALPNGYTF
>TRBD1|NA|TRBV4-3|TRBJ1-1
TGCGCCAGCCAAATGGACAGGATGAACACTGAAGCTTTCTTT
CASQMDRMNTEAFF
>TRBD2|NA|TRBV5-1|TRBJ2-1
TGCGCCAGCACCGGGACTAGCGGGAGTAGTGAGCAGTTCTTC
CASTGTSGSSEQFF
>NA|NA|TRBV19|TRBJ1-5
TGTGCCAGTAGTATAGATACGATTCAGCCCCAGCATTTT
CASSIDTIQPQHF
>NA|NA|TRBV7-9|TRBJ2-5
TGTGCCAGCAGCTACAGCGATCCCCAAGAGACCCAGTACTTC
CASSYSDPQETQYF
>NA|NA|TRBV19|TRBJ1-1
TGTGCCAGTAGTTCAGGGATGCGGACTGAAGCTTTCTTT
CASSSGMRTEAFF
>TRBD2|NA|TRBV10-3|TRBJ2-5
TGTGCCATCACAGCCGGGACTAGCGGGAAAGAGACCCAGTACTTC
CAITAGTSGKETQYF
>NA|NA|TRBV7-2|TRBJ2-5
TGTGCCAGCAGCTTAGGGTCGGAGCACTCCCCGTACTTC
CASSLGSEHSPYF
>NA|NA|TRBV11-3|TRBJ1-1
TGTGCCAGCAGCAAACAAGGCGCTGAAGCTTTCTTT
CASSKQGAEAFF
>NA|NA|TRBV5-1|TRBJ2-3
TGCGCCAGCAGCTTGACTTCCAGCACAGATACGCAGTATTTT
CASSLTSSTDTQYF
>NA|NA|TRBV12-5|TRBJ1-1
TGTGCTAGTGGTTTAGACACTGAAGCTTTCTTT
CASGLDTEAFF
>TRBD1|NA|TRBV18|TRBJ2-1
TGTGCCAGCTCTCCGCCCGGGACAGGCAATGAGCAGTTCTTC
CASSPPGTGNEQFF
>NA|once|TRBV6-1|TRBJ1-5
TGTGCCAGCAGTGAGAGGACAGTGGAAAATCAGCCCCAGCATTTT
CASSERTVENQPQHF
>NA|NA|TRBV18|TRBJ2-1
TGTGCCAGCTCCGTACGGGGCGGTGAGCAGTTCTTC
CASSVRGGEQFF
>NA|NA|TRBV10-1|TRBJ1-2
TGCGCCAGCAGTGTTGCGATCAGGGATGGCTACACCTTC
CASSVAIRDGYTF
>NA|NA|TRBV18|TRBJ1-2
TGTGCCAGCTCACCACGTAAGACAGCTAACTATGGCTACACCTTC
CASSPRKTANYGYTF
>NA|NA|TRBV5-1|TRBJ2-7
TGCGCCAGCAGCTCGTCGACCGGGACACTATCCTACGAGCAGTACTTC
CASSSSTGTLSYEQYF
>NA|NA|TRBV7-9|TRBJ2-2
TGTGCCAGCAGCTCCAGGGACTTCCTGAACACCGGGGAGCTGTTTTTT
CASSSRDFLNTGELFF
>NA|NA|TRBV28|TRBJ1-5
TGTGCCAGCAATCAGGCTTTAAGGCAGCCCCAGCATTTT
CASNQALRQPQHF
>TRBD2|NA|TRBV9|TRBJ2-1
TGTGCCAGCAGCGTAGGACTAGCGGGTTCGTACAATGAGCAGTTCTTC
CASSVGLAGSYNEQFF
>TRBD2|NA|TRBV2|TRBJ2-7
TGTGCCAGCTTGGGGAGGGCTAGCGGGAGGGGTAGCTCCTACGAGCAGTACTTC
CASLGRASGRGSSYEQYF
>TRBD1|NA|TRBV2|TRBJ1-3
TGTGCCAGCAGTGAATCTATGACAGGGTCGGACACCATATATTTT
CASSESMTGSDTIYF
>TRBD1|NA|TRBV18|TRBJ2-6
TGTGCCAGCTCACCTGGGCAGGGGGCGTCTGGGGCCAACGTCCTGACTTTC
CASSPGQGASGANVLTF
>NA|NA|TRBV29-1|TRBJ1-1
TGCAGCGTTGATCACCCCCCGACAGGGAACACTGAAGCTTTCTTT
CSVDHPPTGNTEAFF
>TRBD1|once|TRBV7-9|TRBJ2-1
TGTGCCAGCAGCTTATCATCCCCTCTACCGGGACAGGGGAGAGATGAGCAGTTCTTC
CASSLSSPLPGQGRDEQFF
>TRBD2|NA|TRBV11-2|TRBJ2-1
TGTGCCAGCAGCTTAGACGGACTAGCTTCCAATGAGCAGTTCTTC
CASSLDGLASNEQFF
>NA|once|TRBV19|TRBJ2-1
TGTGCCAGTAGTGGGACATCCTTCTGGAATGAGCAGTTCTTC
CASSGTSFWNEQFF
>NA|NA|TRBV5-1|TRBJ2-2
TGCGCCAGCAGCTTCGGCCATGGCGTTCTCACCGGGGAGCTGTTTTTT
CASSFGHGVLTGELFF
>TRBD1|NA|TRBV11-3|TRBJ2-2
TGTGCCAGCAGCCTTTCGACAGGGACCGGGGAGCTGTTTTTT
CASSLSTGTGELFF
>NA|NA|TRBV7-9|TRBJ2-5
TGTGCCAGCAGCTTAGTAGATGGCGGGGAGACCCAGTACTTC
CASSLVDGGETQYF
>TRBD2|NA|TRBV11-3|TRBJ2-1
TGTGCCAGCAGCTTGGGGACTAGCGGGACTGAGCAGTTCTTC
CASSLGTSGTEQFF
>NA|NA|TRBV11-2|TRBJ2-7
TGTGCCAGCAGCTTAGCCCGAGGAGCAGACAGCTCCTACGAGCAGTACTTC
CASSLARGADSSYEQYF